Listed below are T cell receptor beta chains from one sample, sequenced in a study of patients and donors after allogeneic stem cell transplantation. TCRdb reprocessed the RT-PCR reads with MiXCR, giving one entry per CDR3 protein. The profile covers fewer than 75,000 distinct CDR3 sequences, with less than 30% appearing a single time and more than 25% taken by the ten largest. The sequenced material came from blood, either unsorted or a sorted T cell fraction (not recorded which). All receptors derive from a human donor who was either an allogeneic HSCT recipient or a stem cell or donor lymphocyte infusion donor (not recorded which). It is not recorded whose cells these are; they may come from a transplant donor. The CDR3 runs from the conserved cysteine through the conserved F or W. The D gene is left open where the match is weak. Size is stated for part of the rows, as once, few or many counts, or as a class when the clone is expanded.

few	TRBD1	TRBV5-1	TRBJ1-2	TGCGCCAGCAGCTTGGCCAGGACAGGGAATGGCTACACCTTC	CASSLARTGNGYTF
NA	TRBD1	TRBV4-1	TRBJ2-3	TGCGCCAGCAGCCAAGACCAGGGGGGCACAGATACGCAGTATTTT	CASSQDQGGTDTQYF
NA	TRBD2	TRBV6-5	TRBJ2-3	TGTGCCAGCAGTTATGGAGGCGGGGGGCCTGCAGATACGCAGTATTTT	CASSYGGGGPADTQYF
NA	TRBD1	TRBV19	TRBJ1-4	TGTGCCAGTAGTCCGGGGACAGGGACCGGTGAAAAACTGTTTTTT	CASSPGTGTGEKLFF
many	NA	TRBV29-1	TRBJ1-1	TGCAGCGTTGAAGATCCCTTTGAACTGACGAACACTGAAGCTTTCTTT	CSVEDPFELTNTEAFF
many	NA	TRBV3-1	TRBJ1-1	TGTGCCAGCAGCCAAGATCGGACAGCCATGAACACTGAAGCTTTCTTT	CASSQDRTAMNTEAFF
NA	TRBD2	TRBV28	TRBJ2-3	TGTGCCAGCAGTCGTACTAGCGGGGGGCCTCGTGCTAGCACAGATACGCAGTATTTT	CASSRTSGGPRASTDTQYF
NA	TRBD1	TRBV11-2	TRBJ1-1	TGTGCCAGCAGCTTAGGCACAGGGGGCTACACTGAAGCTTTCTTT	CASSLGTGGYTEAFF
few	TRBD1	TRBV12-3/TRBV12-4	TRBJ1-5	TGTGCCAGCAGTTCGAGGACAGGTAGCAATCAGCCCCAGCATTTT	CASSSRTGSNQPQHF
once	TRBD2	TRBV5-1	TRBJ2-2	TGCGCCAGCAGGTGGACTAGCGGTAACACCGGGGAGCTGTTTTTT	CASRWTSGNTGELFF
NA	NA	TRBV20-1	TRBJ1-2	TGCAGTGCTAGAGCCGGGACGGTCTATGGCTACACCTTC	CSARAGTVYGYTF
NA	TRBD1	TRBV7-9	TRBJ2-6	TGTGCCAGCAGCCCCCGACAGGGGGCTGACTCTGGGGCCAACGTCCTGACTTTC	CASSPRQGADSGANVLTF
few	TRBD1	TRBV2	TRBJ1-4	TGTGGTGGGACAGCCGGGGAAAAACTGTTTTTT	CGGTAGEKLFF
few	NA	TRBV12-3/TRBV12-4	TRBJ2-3	TGTGCCAGCACCGACCTCGGGACACGCAGCACAGATACGCAGTATTTT	CASTDLGTRSTDTQYF
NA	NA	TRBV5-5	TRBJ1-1	TGTGCCAGCAGCGCACTCCTAAGAGGGCCGAACACTGAAGCTTTCTTT	CASSALLRGPNTEAFF
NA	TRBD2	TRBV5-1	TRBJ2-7	TGCGCCAGCAGCCCCACGGGGGGGCCCTACGAGCAGTACTTC	CASSPTGGPYEQYF
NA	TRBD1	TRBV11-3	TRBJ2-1	TGTGCCAGCAGCAGATACGCCGACAGGGGTGAGCAGTTCTTC	CASSRYADRGEQFF
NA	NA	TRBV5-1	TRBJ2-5	TGCGCCAGCAAAGCCGGGACTCTCGGCGGGGAGACCCAGTACTTC	CASKAGTLGGETQYF
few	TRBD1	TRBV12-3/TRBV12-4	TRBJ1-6	TGTGCCAGCAGTTTCGGACAGGGCGGGCATAATTCACCCCTCCACTTT	CASSFGQGGHNSPLHF
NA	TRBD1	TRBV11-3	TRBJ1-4	TGTGCCAGCAGCGCAACCCGGGACAGGCACATTCGAGCAACTAATGAAAAACTGTTTTTT	CASSATRDRHIRATNEKLFF
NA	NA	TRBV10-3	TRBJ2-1	TGTGCCATCAGTGGCCCCAAGGTGGTGGATGAGCAGTTCTTC	CAISGPKVVDEQFF
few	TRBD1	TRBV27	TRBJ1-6	TGTGCCAGCAGTCCAAGACAGGGGCCACTCCACTTT	CASSPRQGPLHF
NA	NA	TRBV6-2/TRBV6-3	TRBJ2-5	TGTGCCAGCAGCAAGCGCCCGGGAAACCAAGAGACCCAGTACTTC	CASSKRPGNQETQYF
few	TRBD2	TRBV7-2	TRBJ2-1	TGTGCCAGCAGCTTCCAAGCGGGAAGCTCCTACAATGAGCAGTTCTTC	CASSFQAGSSYNEQFF
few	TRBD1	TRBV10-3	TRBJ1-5	TGTGCCACCGGACAGGGACTCAATCAGCCCCAGCATTTT	CATGQGLNQPQHF
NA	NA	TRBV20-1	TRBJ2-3	TGCAGTGCTAGAGGGGGAGTAGCGAGCACAGATACGCAGTATTTT	CSARGGVASTDTQYF
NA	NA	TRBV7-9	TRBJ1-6	TGTGCCAGCAGCCGACAGAAAGATAATTCACCCCTCCACTTT	CASSRQKDNSPLHF
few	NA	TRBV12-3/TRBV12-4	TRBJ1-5	TGTGCCAGCAGTCCCCCCTCCGGACTCCAGCATTTT	CASSPPSGLQHF
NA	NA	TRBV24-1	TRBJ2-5	TGTGCCACCAGTGATTTTCCCCGGGAGACCCAGTACTTC	CATSDFPRETQYF
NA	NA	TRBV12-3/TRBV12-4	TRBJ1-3	TGTGCCAGCAGTTGGGGGAACACCATATATTTT	CASSWGNTIYF
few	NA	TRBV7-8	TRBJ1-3	TGTGCCAGCAGCTTAGCCGTCCACACCATATATTTT	CASSLAVHTIYF
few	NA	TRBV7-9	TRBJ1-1	TGTGCCAGCCACCCGGCCATAAAGAACACTGAAGCTTTCTTT	CASHPAIKNTEAFF
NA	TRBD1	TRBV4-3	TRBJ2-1	TGCGCCAGCAGCCACGGACAGGGGGCTCAGAATGAGCAGTTCTTC	CASSHGQGAQNEQFF